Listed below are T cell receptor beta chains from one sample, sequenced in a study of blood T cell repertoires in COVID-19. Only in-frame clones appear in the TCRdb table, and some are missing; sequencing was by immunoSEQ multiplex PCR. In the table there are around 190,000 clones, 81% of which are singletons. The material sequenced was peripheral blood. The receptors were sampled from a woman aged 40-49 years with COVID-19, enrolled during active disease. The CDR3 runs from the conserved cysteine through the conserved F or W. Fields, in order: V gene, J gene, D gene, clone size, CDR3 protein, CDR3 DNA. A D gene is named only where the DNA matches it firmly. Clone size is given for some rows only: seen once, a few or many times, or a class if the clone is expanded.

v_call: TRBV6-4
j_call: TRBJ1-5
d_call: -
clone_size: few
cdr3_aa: CASVIRGANSNQPQHF
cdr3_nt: TGTGCCAGCGTGATACGTGGGGCTAATAGCAATCAGCCCCAGCATTTT

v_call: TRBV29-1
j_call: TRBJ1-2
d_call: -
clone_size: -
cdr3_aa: CSVAEAPKTYGYTF
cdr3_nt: TGCAGCGTTGCTGAGGCGCCCAAAACCTATGGCTACACCTTC

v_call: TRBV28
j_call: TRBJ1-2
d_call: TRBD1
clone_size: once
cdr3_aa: CASRVRDRDGYTF
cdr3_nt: TGTGCCAGCAGGGTCCGGGACAGGGATGGCTACACCTTC

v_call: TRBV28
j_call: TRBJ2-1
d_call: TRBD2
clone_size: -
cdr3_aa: CASTELAGGAYNEQFF
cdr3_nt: TGTGCCAGCACCGAACTAGCGGGAGGGGCCTACAATGAGCAGTTCTTC

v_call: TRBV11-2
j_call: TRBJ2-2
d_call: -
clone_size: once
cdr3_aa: CASSFTARAGELFF
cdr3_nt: TGTGCCAGCAGCTTTACAGCGCGGGCCGGGGAGCTGTTTTTT

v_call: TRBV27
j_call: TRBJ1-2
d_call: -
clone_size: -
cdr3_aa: CASSWDPDGGYGYTF
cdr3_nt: TGTGCCAGCAGTTGGGACCCGGACGGGGGCTATGGCTACACCTTC

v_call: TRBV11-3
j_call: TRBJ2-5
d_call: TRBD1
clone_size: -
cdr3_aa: CASSTGSTGGRETQYF
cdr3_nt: TGTGCCAGCAGCACGGGATCGACAGGGGGCAGAGAGACCCAGTACTTC

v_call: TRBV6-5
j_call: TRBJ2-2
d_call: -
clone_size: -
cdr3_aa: CASSLGLGELFF
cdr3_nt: TGTGCCAGCAGCCTAGGACTGGGGGAGCTGTTTTTT

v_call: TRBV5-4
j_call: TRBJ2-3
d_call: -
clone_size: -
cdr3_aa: CASSTVTPYTDTQYF
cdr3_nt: TGTGCCAGCAGCACAGTAACACCCTACACAGATACGCAGTATTTT

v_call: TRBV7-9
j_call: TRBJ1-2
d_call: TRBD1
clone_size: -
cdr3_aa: CASSLFSGGVNYGYTF
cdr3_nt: TGTGCCAGCAGCTTATTCTCAGGGGGCGTTAACTATGGCTACACCTTC

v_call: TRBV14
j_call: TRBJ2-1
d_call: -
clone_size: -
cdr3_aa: CASSLWRGPMNEQFF
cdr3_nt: TGTGCCAGCAGCCTCTGGCGGGGGCCGATGAATGAGCAGTTCTTC

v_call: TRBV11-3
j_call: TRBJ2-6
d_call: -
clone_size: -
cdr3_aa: CASSPGLGGSGANVLTF
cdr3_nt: TGTGCCAGCAGCCCGGGACTGGGGGGTTCTGGGGCCAACGTCCTGACTTTC

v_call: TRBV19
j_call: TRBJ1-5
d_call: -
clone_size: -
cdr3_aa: CASSTYWRGKSNQPQHF
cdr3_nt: TGTGCCAGTAGTACCTACTGGAGGGGTAAGAGCAATCAGCCCCAGCATTTT

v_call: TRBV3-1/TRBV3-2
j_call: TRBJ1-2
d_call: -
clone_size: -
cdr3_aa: CASGQTLGQYGYTF
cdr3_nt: TGTGCCAGCGGCCAAACCCTCGGACAGTATGGCTACACCTTC

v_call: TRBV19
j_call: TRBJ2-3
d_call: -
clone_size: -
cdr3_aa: CATLVGSGTDTQYF
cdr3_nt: TGTGCCACCCTAGTGGGCTCGGGGACAGATACGCAGTATTTT

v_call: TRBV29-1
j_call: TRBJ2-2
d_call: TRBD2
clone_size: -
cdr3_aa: CSVVLAGMNTGELFF
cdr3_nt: TGCAGCGTTGTGCTAGCGGGGATGAACACCGGGGAGCTGTTTTTT

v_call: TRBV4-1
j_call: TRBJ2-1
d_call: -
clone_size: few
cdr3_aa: CASSRLDNEQFF
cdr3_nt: TGCGCCAGCAGCCGACTTGACAATGAGCAGTTCTTC

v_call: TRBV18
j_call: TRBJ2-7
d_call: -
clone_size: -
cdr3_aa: CASSPTRGNSYEQYF
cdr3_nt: TGTGCCAGCTCACCCACTCGCGGGAACTCCTACGAGCAGTACTTC

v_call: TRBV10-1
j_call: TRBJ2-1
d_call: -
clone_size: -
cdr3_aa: CASSEGTPGGNEQFF
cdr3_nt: TGCGCCAGCAGTGAGGGGACACCCGGGGGGAATGAGCAGTTCTTC

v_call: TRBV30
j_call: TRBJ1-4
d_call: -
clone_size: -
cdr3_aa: CASGIENEKLFF
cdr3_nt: TGTGCTTCGGGTATAGAAAATGAAAAACTGTTTTTT

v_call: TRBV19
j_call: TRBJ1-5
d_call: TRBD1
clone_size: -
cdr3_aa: CASSVTGDQPQHF
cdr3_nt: TGTGCCAGTAGTGTTACAGGGGATCAGCCCCAGCATTTT

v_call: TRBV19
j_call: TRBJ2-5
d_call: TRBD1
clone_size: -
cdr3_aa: CASSIGTGNQETQYF
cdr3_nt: TGTGCCAGTAGTATAGGGACAGGGAACCAAGAGACCCAGTACTTC

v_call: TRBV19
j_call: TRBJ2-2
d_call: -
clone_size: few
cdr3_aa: CASSQGSGELFF
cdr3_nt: TGTGCCAGTAGCCAGGGTTCCGGGGAGCTGTTTTTT

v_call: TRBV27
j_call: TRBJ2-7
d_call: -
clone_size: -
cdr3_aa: CASSFWGRGYEQYF
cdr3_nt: TGTGCCAGCAGTTTTTGGGGCAGGGGCTACGAGCAGTACTTC

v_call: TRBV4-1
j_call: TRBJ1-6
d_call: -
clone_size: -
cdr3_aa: CASSQALNFPNSPLHF
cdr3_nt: TGCGCCAGCAGCCAAGCTCTTAACTTTCCCAATTCACCCCTCCACTTT

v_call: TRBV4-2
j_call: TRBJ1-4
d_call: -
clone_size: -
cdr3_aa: CASSQDRGVGLNEKLFF
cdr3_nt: TGTGCCAGCAGCCAAGATCGAGGTGTCGGTCTTAATGAAAAACTGTTTTTT

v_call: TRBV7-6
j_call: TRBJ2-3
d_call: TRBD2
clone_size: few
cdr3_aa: CASSPTSGLTDTQYF
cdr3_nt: TGTGCCAGCAGCCCAACTAGCGGACTCACAGATACGCAGTATTTT

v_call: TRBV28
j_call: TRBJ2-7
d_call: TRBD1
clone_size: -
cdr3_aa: CASSLRTGTIGEQYF
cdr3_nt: TGTGCCAGCAGTTTAAGGACAGGGACGATTGGCGAGCAGTACTTC

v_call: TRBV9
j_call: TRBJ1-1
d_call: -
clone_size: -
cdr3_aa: CASSLDTRNTEAFF
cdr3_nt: TGTGCCAGCAGCCTCGACACACGGAACACTGAAGCTTTCTTT

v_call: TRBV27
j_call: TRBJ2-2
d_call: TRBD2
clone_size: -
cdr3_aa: CASSLETGTRKTGELFF
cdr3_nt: TGTGCCAGCAGTCTTGAGACCGGGACTAGAAAAACCGGGGAGCTGTTTTTT

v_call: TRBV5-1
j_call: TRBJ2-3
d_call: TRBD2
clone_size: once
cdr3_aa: CASRLAEFTDTQYF
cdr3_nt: TGCGCCAGCCGACTAGCGGAGTTTACAGATACGCAGTATTTT

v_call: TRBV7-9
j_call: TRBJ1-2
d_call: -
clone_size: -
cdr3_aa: CASSLSGGGYTF
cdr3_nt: TGTGCCAGCAGCTTATCTGGTGGCGGCTACACCTTC

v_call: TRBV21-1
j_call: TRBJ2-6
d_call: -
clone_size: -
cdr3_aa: CASSKSTSESSGANVLTF
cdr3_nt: TGTGCCAGCAGCAAATCAACTAGCGAGAGCTCTGGGGCCAACGTCCTGACTTTC

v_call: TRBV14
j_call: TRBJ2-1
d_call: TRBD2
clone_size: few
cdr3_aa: CASSLGVLAGGLNEQFF
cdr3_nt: TGTGCCAGCAGCCTAGGGGTCCTAGCGGGGGGCCTCAATGAGCAGTTCTTC

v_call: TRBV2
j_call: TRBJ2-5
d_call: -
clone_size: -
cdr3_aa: CASSTGYFAPAQYF
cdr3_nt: TGTGCCAGCAGTACAGGGTATTTCGCCCCGGCCCAGTACTTC

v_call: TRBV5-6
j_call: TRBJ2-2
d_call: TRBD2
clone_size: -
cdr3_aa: CASSLALAGATGELFF
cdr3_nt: TGTGCCAGCAGCTTGGCCCTAGCGGGAGCTACCGGGGAGCTGTTTTTT

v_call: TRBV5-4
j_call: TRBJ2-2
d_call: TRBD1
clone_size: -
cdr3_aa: CASRFDRDGTGELFF
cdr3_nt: TGTGCCAGCAGATTCGACAGGGATGGCACCGGGGAGCTGTTTTTT

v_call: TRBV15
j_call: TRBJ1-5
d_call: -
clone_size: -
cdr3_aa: CATSSPGNQPQHF
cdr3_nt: TGTGCCACCAGCAGCCCGGGCAATCAGCCCCAGCATTTT

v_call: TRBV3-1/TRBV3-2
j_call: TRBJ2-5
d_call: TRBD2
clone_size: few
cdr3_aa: CASSMLAGKETQYF
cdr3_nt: TGTGCCAGCAGCATGTTAGCGGGGAAAGAGACCCAGTACTTC

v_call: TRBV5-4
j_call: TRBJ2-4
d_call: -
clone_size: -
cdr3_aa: CASSYRALGIQYF
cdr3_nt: TGTGCCAGCAGCTACAGGGCGTTAGGCATTCAGTACTTC

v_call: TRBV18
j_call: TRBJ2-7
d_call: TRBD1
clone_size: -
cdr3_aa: CASSPTSGTGTYEQYF
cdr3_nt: TGTGCCAGCTCACCAACGTCCGGGACAGGAACCTACGAGCAGTACTTC

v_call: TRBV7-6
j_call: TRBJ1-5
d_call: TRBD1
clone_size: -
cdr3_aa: CASSFTTGVGQPQHF
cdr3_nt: TGTGCCAGCAGCTTCACTACAGGGGTTGGTCAGCCCCAGCATTTT

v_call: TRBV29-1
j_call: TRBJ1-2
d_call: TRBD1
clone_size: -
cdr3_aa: CSAQQGTGNYGYTF
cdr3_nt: TGCAGCGCCCAACAGGGGACAGGGAACTATGGCTACACCTTC

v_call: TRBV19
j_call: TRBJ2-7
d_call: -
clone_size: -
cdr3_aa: CASSISGDSYEQYF
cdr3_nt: TGTGCCAGTAGTATATCCGGGGACTCCTACGAGCAGTACTTC

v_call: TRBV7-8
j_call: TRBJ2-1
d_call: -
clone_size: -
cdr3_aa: CASSAWGVSYNEQFF
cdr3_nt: TGTGCCAGCAGCGCTTGGGGCGTCTCCTACAATGAGCAGTTCTTC

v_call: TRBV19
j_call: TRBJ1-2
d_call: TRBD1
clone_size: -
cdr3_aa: CASSLRTGGDYGYTF
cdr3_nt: TGTGCCAGTAGTCTCCGGACAGGAGGGGACTATGGCTACACCTTC

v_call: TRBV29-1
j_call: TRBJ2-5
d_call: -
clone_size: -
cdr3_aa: CSVEGGIQETQYF
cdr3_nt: TGCAGCGTTGAAGGCGGGATCCAAGAGACCCAGTACTTC

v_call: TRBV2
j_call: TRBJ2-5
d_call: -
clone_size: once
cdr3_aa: CASSFLDSAKETQYF
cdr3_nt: TGTGCCAGCAGTTTTCTCGACAGCGCTAAAGAGACCCAGTACTTC

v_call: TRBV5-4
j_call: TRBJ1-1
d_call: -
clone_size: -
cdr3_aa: CASSLGARNTEAFF
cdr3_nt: TGTGCCAGCAGCTTGGGGGCACGGAACACTGAAGCTTTCTTT

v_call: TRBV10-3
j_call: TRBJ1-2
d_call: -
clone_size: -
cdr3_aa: CAISDLGLDGYTF
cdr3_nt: TGTGCCATCAGTGACTTGGGACTTGATGGCTACACCTTC

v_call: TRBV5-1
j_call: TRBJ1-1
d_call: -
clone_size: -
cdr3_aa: CASSISGFRETEAFF
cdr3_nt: TGCGCCAGCAGCATATCCGGGTTTCGAGAAACTGAAGCTTTCTTT

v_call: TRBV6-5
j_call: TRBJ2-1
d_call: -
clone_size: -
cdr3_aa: CASSRLSGGYNEQFF
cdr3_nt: TGTGCCAGCTCTCGGCTCAGCGGAGGGTACAATGAGCAGTTCTTC

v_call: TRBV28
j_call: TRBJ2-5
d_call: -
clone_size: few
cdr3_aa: CASSPVSLETQYF
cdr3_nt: TGTGCCAGCAGTCCCGTCTCGTTAGAGACCCAGTACTTC

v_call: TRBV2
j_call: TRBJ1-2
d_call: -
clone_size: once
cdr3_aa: CARQEGSLYYGYTF
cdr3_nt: TGTGCCCGGCAGGAGGGCTCCCTATACTATGGCTACACCTTC

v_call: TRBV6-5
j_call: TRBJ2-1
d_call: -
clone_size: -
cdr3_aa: CASIQNNEQFF
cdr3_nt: TGTGCCAGCATCCAGAACAATGAGCAGTTCTTC